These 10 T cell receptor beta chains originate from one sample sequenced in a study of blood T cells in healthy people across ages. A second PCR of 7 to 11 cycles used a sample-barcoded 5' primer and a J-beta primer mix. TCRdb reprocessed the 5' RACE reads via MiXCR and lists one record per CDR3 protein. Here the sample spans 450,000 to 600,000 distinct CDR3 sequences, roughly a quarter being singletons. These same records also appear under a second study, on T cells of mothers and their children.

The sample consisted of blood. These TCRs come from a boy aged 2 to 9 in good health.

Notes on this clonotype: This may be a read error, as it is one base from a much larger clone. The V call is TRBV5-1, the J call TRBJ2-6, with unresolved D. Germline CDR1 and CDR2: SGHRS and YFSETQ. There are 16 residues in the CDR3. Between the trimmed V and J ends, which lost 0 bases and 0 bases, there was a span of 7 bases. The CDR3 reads CASSLGHSSGANVLTF. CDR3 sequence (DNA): TGCGCCAGCAGCTTGGGACATAGCTCTGGGGCCAACGTCCTGACTTTC.

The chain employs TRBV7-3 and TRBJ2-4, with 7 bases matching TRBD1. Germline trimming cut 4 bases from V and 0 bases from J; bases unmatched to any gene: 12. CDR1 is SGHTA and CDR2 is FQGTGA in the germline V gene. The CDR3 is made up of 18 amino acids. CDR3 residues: CASSSLNQGDLAKNIQYF. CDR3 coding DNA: TGTGCCAGCAGCTCACTGAACCAGGGGGACCTAGCCAAAAACATTCAGTACTTC.

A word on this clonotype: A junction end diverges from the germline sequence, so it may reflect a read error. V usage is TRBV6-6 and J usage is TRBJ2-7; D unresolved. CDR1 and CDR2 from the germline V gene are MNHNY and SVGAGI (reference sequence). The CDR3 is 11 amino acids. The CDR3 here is CATSEVYEQYF. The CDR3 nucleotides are TGTGCCACCAGTGAGGTATATGAGCAGTACTTC.

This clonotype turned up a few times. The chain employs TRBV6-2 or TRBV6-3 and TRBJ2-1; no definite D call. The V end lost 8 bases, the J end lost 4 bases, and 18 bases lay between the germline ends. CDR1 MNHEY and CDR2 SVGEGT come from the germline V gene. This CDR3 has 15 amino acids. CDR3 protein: CASSTRSPFYNEQFF. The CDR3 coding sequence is TGTGCCAGCTCAACCCGATCCCCATTTTACAATGAGCAGTTCTTC.

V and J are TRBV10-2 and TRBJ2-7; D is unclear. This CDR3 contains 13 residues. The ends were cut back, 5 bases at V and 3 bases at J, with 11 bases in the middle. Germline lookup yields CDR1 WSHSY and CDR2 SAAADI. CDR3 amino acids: CASSRQADYEQYF. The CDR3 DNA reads TGCGCCAGCAGTAGGCAGGCGGACTACGAGCAGTACTTC.

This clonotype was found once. CDR3: CASSVTSGSMYTQYF. CDR3 nucleotides: TGTGCCAGCAGCGTGACTAGCGGGAGTATGTATACGCAGTATTTT. This rearrangement joins TRBV9 to TRBJ2-3, with 12 bases that match TRBD2. CDR1 is SGDLS and CDR2 is YYNGEE in the germline V gene. The CDR3 has 15 residues. Losses at the gene ends were 2 bases for V and 7 bases for J; bases not matched to a gene: 5.

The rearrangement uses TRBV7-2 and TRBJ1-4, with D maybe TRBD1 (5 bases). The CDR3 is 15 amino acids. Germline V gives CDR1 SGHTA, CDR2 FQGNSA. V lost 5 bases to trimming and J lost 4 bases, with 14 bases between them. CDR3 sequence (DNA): TGTGCCAGCAGCAGCCATGGGGCGGATAATGAAAAACTGTTTTTT. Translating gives CASSSHGADNEKLFF.

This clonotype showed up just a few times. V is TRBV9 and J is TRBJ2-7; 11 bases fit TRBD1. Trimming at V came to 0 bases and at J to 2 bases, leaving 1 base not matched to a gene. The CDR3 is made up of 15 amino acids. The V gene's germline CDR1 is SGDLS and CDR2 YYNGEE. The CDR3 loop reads CASSVGTGGAYEQYF. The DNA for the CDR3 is TGTGCCAGCAGCGTAGGGACAGGGGGCGCCTACGAGCAGTACTTC.

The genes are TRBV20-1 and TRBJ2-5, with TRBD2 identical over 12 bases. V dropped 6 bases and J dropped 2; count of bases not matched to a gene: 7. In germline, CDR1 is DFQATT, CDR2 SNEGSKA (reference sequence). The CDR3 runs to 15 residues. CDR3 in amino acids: CSATTGTSGQETQYF. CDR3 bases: TGCAGTGCCACCACCGGGACTAGCGGGCAAGAGACCCAGTACTTC.

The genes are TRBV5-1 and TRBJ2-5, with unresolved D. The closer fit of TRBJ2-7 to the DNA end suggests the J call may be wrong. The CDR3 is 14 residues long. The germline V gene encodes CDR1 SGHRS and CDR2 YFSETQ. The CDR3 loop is CASSLSQVGVEQYF. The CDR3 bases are TGCGCCAGCAGCTTGAGCCAGGTTGGGGTCGAGCAGTACTTC.